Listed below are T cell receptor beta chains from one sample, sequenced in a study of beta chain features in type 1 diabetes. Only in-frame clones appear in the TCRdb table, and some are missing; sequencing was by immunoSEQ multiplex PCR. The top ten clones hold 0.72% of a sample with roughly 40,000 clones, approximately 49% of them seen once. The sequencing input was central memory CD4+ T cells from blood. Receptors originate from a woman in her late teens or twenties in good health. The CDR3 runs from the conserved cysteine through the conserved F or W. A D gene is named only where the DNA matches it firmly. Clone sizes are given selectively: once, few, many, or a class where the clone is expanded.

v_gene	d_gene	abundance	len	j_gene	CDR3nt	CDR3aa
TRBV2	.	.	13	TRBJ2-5	TGTGCCAGCAGTGACATAGCCTCGGAGACCCAGTACTTC	CASSDIASETQYF
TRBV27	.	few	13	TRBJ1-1	TGTGCCAGCAGTTTCCGGGATACCACTGAAGCTTTCTTT	CASSFRDTTEAFF
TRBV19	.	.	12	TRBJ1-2	TGTGCCAGTAGTAACAGGCCGGATGGCTACACCTTC	CASSNRPDGYTF
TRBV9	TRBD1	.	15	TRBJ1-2	TGTGCCAGCAGCGTAGGGGGACAGTCAAACTATGGCTACACCTTC	CASSVGGQSNYGYTF
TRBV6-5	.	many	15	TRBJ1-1	TGTGCCAGCAGTTACTCGGCAGGGCCAGTTCATGAAGCTTTCTTT	CASSYSAGPVHEAFF
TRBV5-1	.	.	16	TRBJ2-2	TGCGCCAGCAGCCGCCCGGGGGTCGAGAACACCGGGGAGCTGTTTTTT	CASSRPGVENTGELFF
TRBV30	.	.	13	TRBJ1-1	TGTGCCTGGAGCGGGTGGGTCGGCACTGAAGCTTTCTTT	CAWSGWVGTEAFF
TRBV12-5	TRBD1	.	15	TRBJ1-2	TGTGCTAGTGGCTTGGCGGGACAGAACTATGTGGGCTACACCTTC	CASGLAGQNYVGYTF
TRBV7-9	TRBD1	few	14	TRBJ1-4	TGTGCCAGCAGCTGGGACAGAACTAATGAAAAACTGTTTTTT	CASSWDRTNEKLFF
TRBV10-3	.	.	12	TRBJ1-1	TGTGCCATCAGTGGGACAGCCACTGAAGCTTTCTTT	CAISGTATEAFF
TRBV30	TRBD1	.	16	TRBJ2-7	TGTGCCTGGAGCGGAGGGGGCGGGACAGGGCTCTACGAGCAGTACTTC	CAWSGGGGTGLYEQYF
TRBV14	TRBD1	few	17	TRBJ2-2	TGTGCCAGCAGCCAAGATCCCAGGACAGGGTCCACCGGGGAGCTGTTTTTT	CASSQDPRTGSTGELFF
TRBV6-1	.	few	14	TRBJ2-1	TGTGCCAGCACGACAGAGCGCGGCGATAATGAGCAGTTCTTC	CASTTERGDNEQFF
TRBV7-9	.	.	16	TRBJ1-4	TGTGCCAGCAGCTTAGCTGGGGCCGCAACTAATGAAAAACTGTTTTTT	CASSLAGAATNEKLFF
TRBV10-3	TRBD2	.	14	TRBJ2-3	TGTGCCATCAGCGGGACTAGCGGGAGGAATACGCAGTATTTT	CAISGTSGRNTQYF
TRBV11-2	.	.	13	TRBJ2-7	TGTGCCAGCAGCTTAGTCTCGCGAGGCGAGCAGTACTTC	CASSLVSRGEQYF
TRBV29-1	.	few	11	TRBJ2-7	TGCAGCGTGGCGGACAGCTACGAGCAGTACTTC	CSVADSYEQYF
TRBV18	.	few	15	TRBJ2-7	TGTGCCAGCTCAGCGGAACAGGGTGTTACCTACGAGCAGTACTTC	CASSAEQGVTYEQYF